This T cell receptor beta chain originates from a study of blood T cell repertoires in COVID-19 (dated by TCRdb to between 2020 and 2021). With respect to the entire study: Collaborator samples came from the United States, Italy and Spain and covered acute and convalescent phases of COVID-19. A de-identified subject ID, COVID-19 status, age in years and sex were almost always included in the sample metadata. Where available, HLA class I and class II types were taken from metadata supplied by the sample provider and were not determined by assay-based typing. The repertoires were released in a freely available public database meant as a resource for research on the immune response to SARS-CoV-2. The dataset comprised deeply sampled blood TCRbeta repertoires from subjects exposed to, actively infected with, or recovered from COVID-19. The prospective study material was composed of cDNA or gDNA derived from T cells, B-cell-depleted T cells, or PBMCs. Samples came from the ongoing ImmuneRACE study (first 160 participants) plus 1,254 subjects from 6 global collaborators.

Each collaborating institution followed its own protocols to collect whole blood in K2EDTA tubes. For TCRbeta analysis, collaborators shipped samples as frozen whole blood, isolated PBMCs, or DNA extracted from either of those sample types. Comment on this clone: The clone's antigen remains unknown. No much larger clonotype is one base removed from it; base qualities were not supplied.

From a lookup of the germline V gene (reference sequence), CDR1 and CDR2 are LNHNV and YYDKDF. The CDR3 starts with the cysteine, ends with the phenylalanine, and has 13 residues. Only CDR3 DNA is held: 39 bases, read in frame from base 1. Relative to germline, V is 1 base shorter and J is 7 bases shorter, with 7 bases between their ends. TCRbeta CDR3 regions were amplified from genomic DNA using the immunoSEQ Assay, a bias-controlled multiplex PCR. On the authors' methods: Nucleated cell counts per sample were estimated from amplification of reference gene primers within the assay. To quantify the absolute abundance of each unique TCRbeta CDR3 rearrangement, sequence reads were collapsed and filtered. Productive Simpson clonality was computed per sample as the square root of Simpson's diversity index over productive rearrangements. TCRdb stores this immuneACCESS table with in-frame sequences only. Part of the clones is absent; in the studies checked, under half of the shortfall reflects unresolved V genes, and no reason is known for the rest. V and J calls and clone size come straight from that table; D and trimming were deduced from the DNA. The sample records approximately 140,000 clones, just over 85% of which are singletons. Around 8.5% of the sample is taken by the ten largest.

What the research found in general, with its limitations: The quantity of clinical and demographic metadata differed by source and by participant and was supplied without curation.

The rearranged chain carries TRBV15 and TRBJ2-2; the best D guess is TRBD2, with 6 bases matching. Source material: peripheral blood. The origin of this receptor is a woman aged 55 to 70 with acute or convalescent COVID-19. The sequenced DNA is TGTGCCACCAGCAGAGTCGGGAGCGGGGAGCTGTTTTTT. Its product reads: CATSRVGSGELFF.